Below, 30 T cell receptor beta chains from the same sample are listed, as sequenced in a study of blood T cell repertoires in COVID-19. The protocol was immunoSEQ multiplex PCR, while the TCRdb copy is restricted to in-frame clones and leaves out a portion. Of 250,000 or so clones in the sample, around 84% were seen once. Sequencing was carried out using peripheral blood. The receptors stem from a man between 40 and 49 years old who had recovered from COVID-19.

This chain connects TRBV12-5 to TRBJ2-2; possibly TRBD2 for D (5 bases). Looked up from germline, CDR1 is LGHNT and CDR2 is FRNRAP. This CDR3 contains 15 residues. V was shortened by 0 bases and J by 7 bases, with 12 bases between the two germline ends. Here the CDR3 reads CASGLVSGVGGELFF. Written as DNA, the CDR3 is TGTGCTAGTGGTTTGGTAAGCGGAGTTGGCGGGGAGCTGTTTTTT.

The chain joins TRBV11-2 to TRBJ2-2; TRBD2 aligns across 12 bases. With V trimmed by 5 bases and J by 5 bases, 12 bases remained unmatched. This CDR3 spans 18 amino acids. CDR1 is SGHAT, CDR2 FQNNGV, per germline. This CDR3 is CASSPKHRLAGDTGELFF. CDR3 sequence (DNA): TGTGCCAGCAGCCCAAAGCACCGACTAGCGGGGGATACCGGGGAGCTGTTTTTT.

This clone was found once. Sequence at one end of the junction differs from germline and may be a read error. This chain links TRBV7-7 with TRBJ1-5; D remains ambiguous. The CDR3 consists of 13 residues. CDR1 is SSHAT, CDR2 FNYEAQ, per germline (reference sequence). The CDR3 region has the DNA TGTGCTAGCAGCACGCGGGAGGGCCAGCCCCAGCATTTT. The encoded protein is CASSTREGQPQHF.

This clone appeared a single time. J is TRBJ1-1 and V is TRBV19; 8 nucleotides match TRBD1. Trimming removed 5 bases from V and 3 bases from J; junction bases left unmatched: 23. This CDR3 region has 20 residues. From germline, CDR1 is LNHDA and CDR2 SQIVND (reference sequence). The chain's CDR3 is CASSRILTGVYRMLYTEAFF. The CDR3 bases are TGTGCCAGTAGTCGTATATTGACAGGGGTCTACCGTATGTTGTACACTGAAGCTTTCTTT.

This chain joins TRBV29-1 and TRBJ2-7, with a tentative D call TRBD2 (5 bases). CDR1 and CDR2 (germline): SQVTM, ANQGSEA. CDR3 length: 13 residues. V was clipped by 7 bases and J by 3 bases, with 16 bases between them. The CDR3 reads CSAAGGPVYEQYF. CDR3 coding DNA: TGCAGCGCCGCTGGAGGTCCGGTCTACGAGCAGTACTTC.

V gene TRBV6-6 combines with J gene TRBJ2-2, with D unclear. The ends were cut back, 5 bases at V and 5 bases at J, with 6 bases in the middle. The CDR3 totals 12 residues. CDR1 MNHNY and CDR2 SVGAGI come from the germline V gene (reference sequence). The CDR3 loop is CASSPTTGELFF. The CDR3 DNA reads as TGTGCCAGCAGTCCAACAACCGGGGAGCTGTTTTTT.

This clone was seen a few times. The chain recombines TRBV7-2 with TRBJ1-2; 9 positions match TRBD1. Unmatched junction bases numbered 2, after V lost 5 bases and J lost 4 bases. The germline V gene has CDR1 SGHTA and CDR2 FQGNSA. This CDR3 contains 13 residues. The CDR3 sequence is CASSQDRGYGYTF. The CDR3 bases are TGTGCCAGCAGCCAGGACAGGGGCTATGGCTACACCTTC.

The chain combines TRBV4-1 with TRBJ2-1; a weak D match, TRBD1 (5 bases). V lost 0 bases to trimming and J lost 4 bases, with 13 bases between them. Per the germline V gene, CDR1 is MGHRA and CDR2 is YSYEKL. The CDR3 has 16 residues. This CDR3 is CASSQDGPGKYNEQFF. The CDR3 DNA reads as TGCGCCAGCAGCCAAGATGGGCCAGGGAAATACAATGAGCAGTTCTTC.

As for this clone: This same CDR3 is encoded by further DNA sequences in the sample. This chain uses TRBV19 with TRBJ1-2; TRBD1 agrees at 10 bases. J was trimmed by 8 bases and V by 4 bases; bases with no gene match: 10. The germline V gene encodes CDR1 LNHDA and CDR2 SQIVND (reference sequence). The CDR3 sequence is 15 residues long. The CDR3, as DNA: TGTGCCAGTAGTACCCGGGACAGGGGCGATTACGGCTACACCTTC. Amino acids: CASSTRDRGDYGYTF.

This chain uses TRBV19 with TRBJ2-5; unclear D gene. This CDR3 region has 14 residues. Germline-derived CDR1 and CDR2 are LNHDA and SQIVND (reference sequence). The germline V and J ends were trimmed by 0 bases and 1 base, with 6 bases remaining between them. This chain's CDR3 is CASSIDPGQETQYF. The CDR3 region has the DNA TGTGCCAGTAGTATAGATCCCGGCCAAGAGACCCAGTACTTC.

V usage is TRBV10-3 and J usage is TRBJ2-7; 7 bases agree with TRBD1. Germline V gene lookup returns CDR1 ENHRY and CDR2 SYGVKD. CDR3 length: 16 amino acids. J gave up 2 bases and V 6 bases, and 13 bases lay outside the gene matches. CDR3: CAISHAGQVKAYEQYF. CDR3 in DNA: TGTGCCATCAGCCACGCCGGACAGGTAAAAGCCTACGAGCAGTACTTC.

V and J are TRBV5-6 and TRBJ1-6; 9 nucleotides line up with TRBD1. V lost 0 bases and J lost 9; bases outside the gene matches: 1. Germline values: CDR1 SGHDT, CDR2 YYEEEE. This CDR3 is 14 amino acids long. CDR3 sequence reads: CASSLGQGGSPLHF. As DNA, the CDR3 is TGTGCCAGCAGCTTGGGACAGGGGGGTTCACCCCTCCACTTT.

This clone turned up a few times. The genes are TRBV2 and TRBJ2-3; TRBD2 agrees at 8 bases. Germline-derived CDR1 and CDR2 are SNHLY and FYNNEI. CDR3 size: 15 residues. The ends lost 6 bases at V and 0 bases at J; junction bases unmatched: 5. As DNA, the CDR3 is TGTGCCAGCAGCTCCCAGCGGGGGAGCACAGATACGCAGTATTTT. Encoded protein: CASSSQRGSTDTQYF.

This sequence joins TRBV30 and TRBJ2-1; 15 nucleotides match TRBD2. The junction had 13 bases not matched to a gene; V was cut back by 3 bases and J by 1 base. Germline loops: CDR1 GTSNPN, CDR2 SVGIG (reference sequence). The length of the CDR3 is 20 residues. The CDR3 bases are TGTGCCTGGAGCCCCCGGGTGGGACTAGCGGGAGGAGGGTCCTACAATGAGCAGTTCTTC. Protein: CAWSPRVGLAGGGSYNEQFF.

The chain links TRBV7-8 to TRBJ2-7; D is possibly TRBD2 (5 bases). Trimming left V 5 bases short and J 2 bases short, with 13 bases between. The germline CDR1 and CDR2 sequences are SGHVS and FQNEAQ. The CDR3 covers 14 residues. The CDR3 here is CASSRRGKPYEQYF. The DNA of the CDR3 is TGTGCCAGCAGCCGCCGGGGAAAACCCTACGAGCAGTACTTC.

This chain joins TRBV5-1 and TRBJ1-2, with TRBD1 identical over 8 bases. This CDR3 is 17 amino acids long. J was trimmed by 6 bases and V by 0 bases; bases with no gene match: 13. CDR1 is SGHRS and CDR2 is YFSETQ in the germline V gene. This CDR3 is CASSLALGVGQVDGYTF. The CDR3 nucleotides read TGCGCCAGCAGCTTGGCTTTAGGGGTGGGACAGGTCGATGGCTACACCTTC.

This chain links TRBV5-6 with TRBJ1-5; D possibly corresponds to TRBD1 (5 bases). This CDR3 comprises 15 residues. V was trimmed by 0 bases and J by 5 bases, leaving 12 bases between them. Germline V gene data show CDR1 as SGHDT and CDR2 as YYEEEE. CDR3 nucleotide sequence: TGTGCCAGCAGCTTGGTTGGCAGGGAGGATCAGCCCCAGCATTTT. Protein sequence: CASSLVGREDQPQHF.

This chain links TRBV7-2 with TRBJ1-2; 8 positions match TRBD1. The trim removed 3 bases at V and 8 bases at J, leaving 5 bases unmatched. This CDR3 region has 13 residues. CDR1 is SGHTA, CDR2 FQGNSA, per germline. This CDR3 reads CASSFPGGLGYTF. The CDR3 DNA reads as TGTGCCAGCAGCTTCCCAGGGGGCTTGGGCTACACCTTC.

The chain is built from TRBV19 and TRBJ1-3; no reliable D call. The CDR3 loop spans 15 amino acids. The germline gives CDR1 LNHDA, CDR2 SQIVND (reference sequence). V was clipped by 2 bases and J by 0 bases, with 8 bases between them. The CDR3 loop is CASSIYIFSGNTIYF. The CDR3 coding sequence is TGTGCCAGTAGTATATACATTTTCTCTGGAAACACCATATATTTT.

The rearrangement links TRBV9 to TRBJ2-7; the match to TRBD1 covers 8 bases. This CDR3 has 15 amino acids. Trimming removed 0 bases from V and 5 bases from J; junction bases left unmatched: 7. Germline lookup yields CDR1 SGDLS and CDR2 YYNGEE. CDR3 nucleotide sequence: TGTGCCAGCAGCGTAGAGAGCTCAGGGGGCGACGAGCAGTACTTC. Amino acids: CASSVESSGGDEQYF.

This chain connects TRBV5-1 to TRBJ2-7; TRBD2 aligns across 7 bases. V gave up 2 bases and J gave up 1 base; unmatched junction bases: 6. Per the germline V gene, CDR1 is SGHRS and CDR2 is YFSETQ. This CDR3 is 15 amino acids long. DNA of the CDR3: TGCGCCAGCAGCTTTACTCTAGCGGTATCCTACGAGCAGTACTTC. Protein sequence: CASSFTLAVSYEQYF. Drawing the rest from reference TRBV5-1 and TRBJ2-7, the complete variable domain is KAGVTQTPRYLIKTRGQQVTLSCSPISGHRSVSWYQQTPGQGLQFLFEYFSETQRNKGNFPGRFSGRQFSNSRSEMNVSTLELGDSALYLCASSFTLAVSYEQYFGPGTRLTVT.

This chain joins TRBV5-1 and TRBJ2-6; 7 bases fit TRBD1. Trimming removed 1 base from V and 0 bases from J; junction bases left unmatched: 7. This CDR3 is built from 18 residues. Germline V gene data show CDR1 as SGHRS and CDR2 as YFSETQ. This chain's CDR3 is CASSLLGTALSGANVLTF. DNA for the CDR3: TGCGCCAGCAGCTTGTTAGGGACAGCCCTCTCTGGGGCCAACGTCCTGACTTTC.

The chain is built from TRBV9 and TRBJ2-1, with D unclear. V was clipped by 0 bases and J by 0 bases, with 10 bases between them. The CDR3 has 16 residues. Germline CDR1 SGDLS, CDR2 YYNGEE. The CDR3 DNA sequence: TGTGCCAGCAGCGTAGCTGGGCAGAGCTCCTACAATGAGCAGTTCTTC. It encodes CASSVAGQSSYNEQFF.

This sequence joins TRBV18 and TRBJ2-1; 7 nucleotides line up with TRBD1. The CDR3 totals 18 residues. Germline V lookup: CDR1 KGHSH, CDR2 LQKENI. With V trimmed by 3 bases and J by 1 base, 12 bases remained unmatched. CDR3 region: CASSPAPGTAISYNEQFF. CDR3 nucleotide sequence: TGTGCCAGCTCACCCGCTCCCGGGACAGCTATTTCCTACAATGAGCAGTTCTTC.

J is TRBJ1-1 and V is TRBV25-1; D is possibly TRBD1 (5 bases). V lost 5 bases and J 2 bases, leaving 9 bases between the germline ends. Germline CDR1 MGHDK, CDR2 SYGVNS. This CDR3 region has 13 residues. The CDR3 loop reads CASSTGGNTEAFF. The CDR3 nucleotides are TGTGCCAGCAGTACAGGCGGCAACACTGAAGCTTTCTTT.

The V call is TRBV4-3, the J call TRBJ2-3; 8 bases map to TRBD2. The germline CDR1 and CDR2 sequences are LGHNA and YSLEER. The CDR3 has 16 residues. The junction had 9 bases not matched to a gene; V was cut back by 0 bases and J by 7 bases. The chain's CDR3 is CASSQDWEAGGYTQYF. The CDR3 DNA is TGCGCCAGCAGCCAAGATTGGGAGGCGGGAGGATATACGCAGTATTTT.

V and J are TRBV7-9 and TRBJ2-5; D call uncertain. Germline V gene lookup returns CDR1 SEHNR and CDR2 FQNEAQ (reference sequence). This CDR3 is 11 amino acids long. V dropped 6 bases and J dropped 5 bases, with 7 bases sitting between them. The chain's CDR3 is CASSYGETQYF. The CDR3 region has the DNA TGTGCCAGCAGTTACGGGGAGACCCAGTACTTC.

This clone was detected only once. CDR3 DNA sequence: TGCAGTGCTAGTATACAGGGGGCGGGCTATGGCTACACCTTC. Its translation: CSASIQGAGYGYTF. The V and J genes are TRBV20-1 and TRBJ1-2; TRBD1 matches at 9 bases. V gave up 3 bases and J gave up 4 bases; unmatched junction bases: 6. The V gene's germline CDR1 is DFQATT and CDR2 SNEGSKA (reference sequence). CDR3 length equals 14 residues.

The chain has TRBV3-1 (or the pseudogene TRBV3-2) and TRBJ2-1; unclear D gene. The CDR3 sequence is 14 residues long. Trimming took off 1 base at V and 3 bases at J, with 7 bases between the two ends. CDR1 is LGHDT, CDR2 YNNKEL, per germline (reference sequence). The CDR3 DNA sequence: TGTGCCAGCAGCCAAGCCGGAGACTACAATGAGCAGTTCTTC. It specifies CASSQAGDYNEQFF.

Only a few counts were recorded for this clone. The CDR3 bases are TGCGCCAGCAGTGAGTCGATCGGGAATTCACCCCTCCACTTT. Protein: CASSESIGNSPLHF. The chain has TRBV10-1 and TRBJ1-6; D ambiguous. The CDR3 is 14 residues long. The V gene's germline CDR1 is WNHNN and CDR2 SYGVQD (reference sequence). With 0 bases removed from V and 7 bases from J, the gap between germline ends came to 7 bases.